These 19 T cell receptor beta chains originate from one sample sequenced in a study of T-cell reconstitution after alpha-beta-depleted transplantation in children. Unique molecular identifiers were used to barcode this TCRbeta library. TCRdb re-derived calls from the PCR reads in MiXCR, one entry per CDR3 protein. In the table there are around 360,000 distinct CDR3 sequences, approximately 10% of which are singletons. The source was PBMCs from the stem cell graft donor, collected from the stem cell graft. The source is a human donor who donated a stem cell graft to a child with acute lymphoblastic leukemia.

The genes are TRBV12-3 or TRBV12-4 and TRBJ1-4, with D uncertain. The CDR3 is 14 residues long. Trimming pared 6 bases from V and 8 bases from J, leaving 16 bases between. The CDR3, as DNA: TGTGCCAGCAGCCCGGACGGGAAACGCGAAAAACTGTTTTTT. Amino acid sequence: CASSPDGKREKLFF.

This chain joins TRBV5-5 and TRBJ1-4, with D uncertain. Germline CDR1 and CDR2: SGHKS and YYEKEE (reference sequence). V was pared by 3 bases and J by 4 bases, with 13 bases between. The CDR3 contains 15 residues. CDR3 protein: CASSSPGLGNEKLFF. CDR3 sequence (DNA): TGTGCCAGCAGCTCGCCTGGATTGGGTAATGAAAAACTGTTTTTT.

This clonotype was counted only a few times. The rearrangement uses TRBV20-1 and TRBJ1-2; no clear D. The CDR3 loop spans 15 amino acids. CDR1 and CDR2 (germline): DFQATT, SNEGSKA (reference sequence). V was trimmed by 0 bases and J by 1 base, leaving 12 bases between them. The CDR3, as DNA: TGCAGTGCTAGAGATTTTAAGGAGATTAACTATGGCTACACCTTC. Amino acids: CSARDFKEINYGYTF.

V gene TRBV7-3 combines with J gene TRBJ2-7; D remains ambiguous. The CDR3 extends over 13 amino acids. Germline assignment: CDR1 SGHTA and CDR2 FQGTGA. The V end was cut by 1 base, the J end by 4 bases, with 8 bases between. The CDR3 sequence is CASSLNPDYEQYF. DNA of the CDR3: TGTGCCAGCAGCTTAAACCCCGATTACGAGCAGTACTTC.

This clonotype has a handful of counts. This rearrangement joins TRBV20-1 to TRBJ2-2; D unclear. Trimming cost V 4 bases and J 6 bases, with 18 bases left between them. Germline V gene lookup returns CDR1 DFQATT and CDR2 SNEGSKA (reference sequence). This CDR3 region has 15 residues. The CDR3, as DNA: TGCAGTGCTACGAAAGGGAACCGGGTTGCCGGGGAGCTGTTTTTT. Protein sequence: CSATKGNRVAGELFF.

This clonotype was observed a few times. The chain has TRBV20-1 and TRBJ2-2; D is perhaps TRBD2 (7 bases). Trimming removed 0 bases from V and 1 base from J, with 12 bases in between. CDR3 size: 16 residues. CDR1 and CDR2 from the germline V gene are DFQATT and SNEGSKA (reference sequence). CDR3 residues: CSAREGGAGNTGELFF. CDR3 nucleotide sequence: TGCAGTGCTAGAGAAGGGGGGGCAGGGAACACCGGGGAGCTGTTTTTT.

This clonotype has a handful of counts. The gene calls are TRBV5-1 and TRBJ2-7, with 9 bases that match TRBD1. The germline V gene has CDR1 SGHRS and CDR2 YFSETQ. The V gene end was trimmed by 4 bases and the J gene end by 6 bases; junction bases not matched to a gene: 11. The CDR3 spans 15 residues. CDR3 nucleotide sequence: TGCGCCAGCAGCGCTCTCGACAGGGGGGCGTCCGAGCAGTACTTC. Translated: CASSALDRGASEQYF.

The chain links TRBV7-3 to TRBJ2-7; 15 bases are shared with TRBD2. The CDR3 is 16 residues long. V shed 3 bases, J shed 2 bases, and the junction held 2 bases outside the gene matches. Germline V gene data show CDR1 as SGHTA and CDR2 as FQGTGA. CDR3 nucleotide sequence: TGTGCCAGCAGCTTCGGACTAGCGGGAGGGCCCTACGAGCAGTACTTC. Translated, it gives CASSFGLAGGPYEQYF.

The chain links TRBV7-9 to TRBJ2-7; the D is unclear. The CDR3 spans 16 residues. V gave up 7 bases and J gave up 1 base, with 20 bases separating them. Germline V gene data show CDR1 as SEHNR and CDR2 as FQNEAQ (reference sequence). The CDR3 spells CASTRVGQSKSYEQYF. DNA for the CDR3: TGTGCCAGCACCCGAGTGGGTCAGAGTAAATCCTACGAGCAGTACTTC.

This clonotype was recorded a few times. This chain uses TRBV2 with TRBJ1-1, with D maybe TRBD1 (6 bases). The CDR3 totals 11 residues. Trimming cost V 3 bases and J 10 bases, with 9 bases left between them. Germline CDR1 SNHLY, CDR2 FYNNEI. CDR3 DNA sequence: TGTGCCAGCAGTGATGAGGGGGGAGCTTTCTTT. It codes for CASSDEGGAFF. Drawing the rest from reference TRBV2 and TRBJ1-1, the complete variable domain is EPEVTQTPSHQVTQMGQEVILRCVPISNHLYFYWYRQILGQKVEFLVSFYNNEISEKSEIFDDQFSVERPDGSNFTLKIRSTKLEDSAMYFCASSDEGGAFFGQGTRLTVV.

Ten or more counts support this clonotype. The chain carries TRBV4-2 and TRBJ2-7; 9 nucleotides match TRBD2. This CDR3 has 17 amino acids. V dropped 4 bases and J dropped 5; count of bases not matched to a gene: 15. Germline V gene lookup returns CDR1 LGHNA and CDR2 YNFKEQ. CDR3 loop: CASSPHLAGEGGNEQYF. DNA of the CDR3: TGTGCCAGCAGCCCACACTTAGCGGGAGAAGGAGGAAACGAGCAGTACTTC.

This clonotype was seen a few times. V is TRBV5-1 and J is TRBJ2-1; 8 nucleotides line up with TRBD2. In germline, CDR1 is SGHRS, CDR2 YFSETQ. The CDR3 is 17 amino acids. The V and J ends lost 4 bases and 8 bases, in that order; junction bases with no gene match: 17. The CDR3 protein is CASSPPPEAGVRDEQFF. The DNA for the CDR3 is TGCGCCAGCAGCCCCCCCCCTGAAGCGGGAGTTAGGGATGAGCAGTTCTTC. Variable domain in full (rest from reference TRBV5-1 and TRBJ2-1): KAGVTQTPRYLIKTRGQQVTLSCSPISGHRSVSWYQQTPGQGLQFLFEYFSETQRNKGNFPGRFSGRQFSNSRSEMNVSTLELGDSALYLCASSPPPEAGVRDEQFFGPGTRLTVL.

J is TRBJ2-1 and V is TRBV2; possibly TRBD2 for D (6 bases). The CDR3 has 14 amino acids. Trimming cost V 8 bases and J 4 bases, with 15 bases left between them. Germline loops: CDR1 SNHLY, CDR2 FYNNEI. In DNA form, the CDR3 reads TGTGCCAGCTCACAAACTAGCCTATACAATGAGCAGTTCTTC. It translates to CASSQTSLYNEQFF. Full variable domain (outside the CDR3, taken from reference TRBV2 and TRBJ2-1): EPEVTQTPSHQVTQMGQEVILRCVPISNHLYFYWYRQILGQKVEFLVSFYNNEISEKSEIFDDQFSVERPDGSNFTLKIRSTKLEDSAMYFCASSQTSLYNEQFFGPGTRLTVL.

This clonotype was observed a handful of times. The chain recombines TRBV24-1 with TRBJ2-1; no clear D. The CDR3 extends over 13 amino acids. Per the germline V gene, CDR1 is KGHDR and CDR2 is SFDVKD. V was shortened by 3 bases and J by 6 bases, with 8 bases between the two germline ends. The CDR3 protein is CATSDDKTNEQFF. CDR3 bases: TGTGCCACCAGTGATGACAAGACCAATGAGCAGTTCTTC.

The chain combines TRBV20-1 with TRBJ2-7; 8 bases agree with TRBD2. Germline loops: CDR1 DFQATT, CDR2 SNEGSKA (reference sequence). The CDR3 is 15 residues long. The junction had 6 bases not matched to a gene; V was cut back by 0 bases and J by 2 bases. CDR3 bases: TGCAGTGCTAGAGAAGGAGTAGCGGGGCCCTACGAGCAGTACTTC. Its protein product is CSAREGVAGPYEQYF.

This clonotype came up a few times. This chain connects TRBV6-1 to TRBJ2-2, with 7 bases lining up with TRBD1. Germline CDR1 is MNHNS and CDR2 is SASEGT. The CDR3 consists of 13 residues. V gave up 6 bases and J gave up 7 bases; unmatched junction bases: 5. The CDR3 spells CASRVDRVGELFF. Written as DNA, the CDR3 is TGTGCCAGCAGAGTCGACAGGGTCGGGGAGCTGTTTTTT.

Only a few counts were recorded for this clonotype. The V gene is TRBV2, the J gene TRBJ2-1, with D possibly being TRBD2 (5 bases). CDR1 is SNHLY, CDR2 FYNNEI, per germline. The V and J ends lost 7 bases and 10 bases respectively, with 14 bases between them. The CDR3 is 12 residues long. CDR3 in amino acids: CASTASSNEQFF. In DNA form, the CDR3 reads TGTGCCAGCACCGCATCTAGCAACGAGCAGTTCTTC.

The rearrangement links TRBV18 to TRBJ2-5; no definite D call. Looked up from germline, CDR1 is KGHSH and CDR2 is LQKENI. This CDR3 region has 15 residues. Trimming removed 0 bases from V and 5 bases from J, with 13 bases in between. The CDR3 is CASSPPERRTETQYF. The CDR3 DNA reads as TGTGCCAGCTCACCACCGGAACGACGAACGGAGACCCAGTACTTC.

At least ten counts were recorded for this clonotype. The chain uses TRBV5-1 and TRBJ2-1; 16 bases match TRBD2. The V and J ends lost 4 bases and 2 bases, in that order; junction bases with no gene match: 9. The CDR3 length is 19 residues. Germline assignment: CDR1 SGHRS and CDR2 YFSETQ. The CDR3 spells CASSPPGTSGRAPYNEQFF. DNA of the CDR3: TGCGCCAGCAGCCCCCCCGGGACTAGCGGGAGGGCCCCCTACAATGAGCAGTTCTTC. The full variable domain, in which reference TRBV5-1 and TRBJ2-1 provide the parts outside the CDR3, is KAGVTQTPRYLIKTRGQQVTLSCSPISGHRSVSWYQQTPGQGLQFLFEYFSETQRNKGNFPGRFSGRQFSNSRSEMNVSTLELGDSALYLCASSPPGTSGRAPYNEQFFGPGTRLTVL.